Reported below is one TCR beta chain. This sample is part of a study of blood T cell repertoires in COVID-19. Background on the study: Samples of COVID-19 (acute and convalescent) were obtained from the United States, Italy and Spain. PBMCs, B-cell-depleted T cells, or T cells were the source of the cDNA or gDNA that made up the material.

The germline gives CDR1 SGDLS, CDR2 YYNGEE. There are 13 residues in the CDR3. Trimming took 0 bases from V and 14 from J; bases not matched to a gene: 7. Data came from immunoSEQ multiplex PCR; TCRdb stores just in-frame clones and leaves some out. The top ten hold around 9% of the sample, which has approximately 210,000 clones, 81% seen once. Sequenced sample: PBMCs or T cells enriched from blood (not recorded which). The receptor's source is a woman aged 45 to 65 with acute COVID-19. The chain recombines TRBV9 with TRBJ1-4; 7 bases fit TRBD1. In DNA, the CDR3 is TGTGCCAGCAGCGTAGAGTCTAGGGGGCTCCTGTTTTTT. It specifies CASSVESRGLLFF. The full variable domain, completed using reference TRBV9 and TRBJ1-4, is DSGVTQTPKHLITATGQRVTLRCSPRSGDLSVYWYQQSLDQGLQFLIQYYNGEERAKGNILERFSAQQFPDLHSELNLSSLELGDSALYFCASSVESRGLLFFGSGTQLSVL.